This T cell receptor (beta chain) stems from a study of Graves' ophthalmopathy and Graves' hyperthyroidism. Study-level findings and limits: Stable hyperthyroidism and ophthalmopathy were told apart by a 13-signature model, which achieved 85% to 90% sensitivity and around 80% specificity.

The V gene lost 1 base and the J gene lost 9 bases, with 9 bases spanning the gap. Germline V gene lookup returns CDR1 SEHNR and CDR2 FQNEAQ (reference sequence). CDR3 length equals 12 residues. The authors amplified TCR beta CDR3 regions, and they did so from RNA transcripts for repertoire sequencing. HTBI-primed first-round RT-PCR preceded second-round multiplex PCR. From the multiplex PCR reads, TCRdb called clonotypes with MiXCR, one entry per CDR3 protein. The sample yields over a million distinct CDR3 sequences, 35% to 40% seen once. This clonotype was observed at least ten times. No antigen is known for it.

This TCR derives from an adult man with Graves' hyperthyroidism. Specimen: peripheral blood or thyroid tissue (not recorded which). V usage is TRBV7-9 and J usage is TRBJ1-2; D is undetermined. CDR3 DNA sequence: TGTGCCAGCAGCTTAGTTACGGAAAGCTACACCTTC. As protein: CASSLVTESYTF. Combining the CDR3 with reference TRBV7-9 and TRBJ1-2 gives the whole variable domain DTGVSQNPRHKITKRGQNVTFRCDPISEHNRLYWYRQTLGQGPEFLTYFQNEAQLEKSRLLSDRFSAERPKGSFSTLEIQRTEQGDSAMYLCASSLVTESYTFGSGTRLTVV.